Shown below are 23 T cell receptor beta chains from a single sample sequenced in a study of technical replicates of blood from several donors. This table comes from immunoSEQ multiplex PCR, and its TCRdb copy is limited to in-frame clones, with some not included. This sample has 45,000 to 65,000 clones, with 94% found just once. Sequencing was carried out using T cells isolated from PBMCs. Receptors originate from a human donor in good health.

V is TRBV6-5 and J is TRBJ1-6; possibly TRBD1 for D (5 bases). The CDR3 sequence is 12 residues long. CDR1 and CDR2 from the germline V gene are MNHEY and SVGAGI. Trimming stripped 6 bases from V and 9 bases from J, with 9 bases between. The CDR3 region is CASRRGASPLHF. As DNA, the CDR3 is TGTGCCAGCAGAAGGGGCGCTTCACCCCTCCACTTT.

This rearrangement joins TRBV28 to TRBJ2-2; TRBD1 matches 7 bases. V dropped 3 bases and J dropped 6; count of bases not matched to a gene: 10. Germline values: CDR1 MDHEN, CDR2 SYDVKM. There are 16 residues in the CDR3. CDR3 DNA: TGTGCCAGCAGTTTTTCCGGACAGGAGGAGGCCGGGGAGCTGTTTTTT. This codes for CASSFSGQEEAGELFF.

This sequence joins TRBV10-2 and TRBJ1-2; TRBD1 matches 11 bases. V lost 5 bases, J lost 14 bases, and 7 bases stayed unmatched. In germline, CDR1 is WSHSY, CDR2 SAAADI. The CDR3 consists of 12 residues. CDR3 sequence reads: CASSRDRGSCTF. The CDR3 region has the DNA TGCGCCAGCAGTAGGGACAGGGGGTCGTGTACCTTC.

The chain carries TRBV29-1 and TRBJ2-5; TRBD1 matches 10 bases. V lost 7 bases to trimming and J lost 2 bases; unmatched junction nucleotides: 10. The V gene's germline CDR1 is SQVTM and CDR2 ANQGSEA. This CDR3 is 15 amino acids long. CDR3 sequence reads: CSAGDRGLPQETQYF. The DNA of the CDR3 is TGCAGCGCCGGGGACAGGGGCCTGCCACAAGAGACCCAGTACTTC.

This sequence joins TRBV28 and TRBJ2-7, with 10 bases lining up with TRBD2. From germline, CDR1 is MDHEN and CDR2 SYDVKM. The ends lost 3 bases at V and 3 bases at J; junction bases unmatched: 17. The CDR3 has 19 amino acids. This CDR3 is CASSFLTLDRLAGFYEQYF. DNA for the CDR3: TGTGCCAGCAGTTTCTTGACCCTGGACCGACTAGCGGGCTTCTACGAGCAGTACTTC. The entire variable domain, with the rest obtained from reference TRBV28 and TRBJ2-7, is as follows: DVKVTQSSRYLVKRTGEKVFLECVQDMDHENMFWYRQDPGLGLRLIYFSYDVKMKEKGDIPEGYSVSREKKERFSLILESASTNQTSMYLCASSFLTLDRLAGFYEQYFGPGTRLTVT.

The chain uses TRBV5-1 and TRBJ1-1; 12 bases agree with TRBD1. There are 18 residues in the CDR3. J lost 2 bases, V lost 4 bases, and 12 bases had no gene match. Germline V lookup: CDR1 SGHRS, CDR2 YFSETQ. The CDR3 reads CASSALRDRGRLNTEAFF. For the CDR3, the DNA is TGCGCCAGCAGCGCCCTCCGGGACAGGGGGCGATTAAACACTGAAGCTTTCTTT.

The gene calls are TRBV9 and TRBJ1-5, with D possibly being TRBD1 (6 bases). Trimming shortened V by 3 bases and J by 3 bases, and 10 bases separated the two germline ends. There are 14 residues in the CDR3. The germline gives CDR1 SGDLS, CDR2 YYNGEE. The CDR3 sequence is CASSADSINQPQHF. In DNA form, the CDR3 reads TGTGCCAGCAGCGCGGACAGCATCAATCAGCCCCAGCATTTT.

The gene calls are TRBV15 and TRBJ2-6, with no clear D. The V gene lost 8 bases and the J gene lost 0 bases, with 23 bases spanning the gap. The CDR3 has 19 amino acids. The germline V gene encodes CDR1 LNHNV and CDR2 YYDKDF (reference sequence). The CDR3 spells CATSNNPRKLSSGANVLTF. The CDR3, as DNA: TGTGCCACCTCAAATAACCCGAGGAAACTCAGCTCTGGGGCCAACGTCCTGACTTTC.

The J gene is TRBJ2-3, the V gene TRBV11-3; 12 nucleotides line up with TRBD2. After removal of 2 bases from V and 4 bases from J, the junction contained 4 bases not matched to a gene. Germline V lookup: CDR1 SGHNT, CDR2 YENEEA. The CDR3 is made up of 16 amino acids. CDR3 protein: CASSLLAGGVSDTQYF. CDR3 sequence (DNA): TGTGCCAGCAGCTTACTAGCGGGGGGGGTCTCAGATACGCAGTATTTT.

This rearrangement joins TRBV5-1 to TRBJ2-3, with TRBD2 as a possible D gene (5 bases). The CDR3 is 17 amino acids. V lost 0 bases and J lost 1, with 15 bases in between. CDR1 is SGHRS, CDR2 YFSETQ, per germline. CDR3 nucleotide sequence: TGCGCCAGCAGCTTGGCCCAGATTAGCGCAGGCACAGATACGCAGTATTTT. Its protein is CASSLAQISAGTDTQYF.

J is TRBJ2-7 and V is TRBV5-6; D uncertain. Between the trimmed V and J ends, which lost 2 bases and 6 bases, there was a span of 6 bases. Germline V CDR1 and CDR2: SGHDT, YYEEEE. The CDR3 runs 11 residues. The CDR3 sequence: CASSFSREQYF. CDR3 DNA sequence: TGTGCCAGCAGCTTTTCTCGCGAGCAGTACTTC.

V usage is TRBV7-9 and J usage is TRBJ2-4, with TRBD2 as a possible D gene (5 bases). The CDR3 extends over 15 amino acids. V lost 4 bases, J lost 6 bases, and 16 bases lay in between. CDR1 SEHNR and CDR2 FQNEAQ come from the germline V gene (reference sequence). The CDR3 here is CASSSLKRDGNIQYF. The CDR3 DNA sequence: TGTGCCAGCAGCTCGCTGAAGAGGGATGGAAACATTCAGTACTTC.

This sequence joins TRBV7-6 and TRBJ1-2; the D is unclear. CDR3 length: 16 amino acids. Trimming left V 2 bases short and J 7 bases short, with 20 bases between. In germline, CDR1 is SGHVS, CDR2 FNYEAQ. This CDR3 is CASSLNATRTPGGYTF. The CDR3 DNA reads as TGTGCCAGCAGCTTAAACGCTACACGGACTCCCGGTGGCTACACCTTC. Variable domain in full (rest from reference TRBV7-6 and TRBJ1-2): GAGVSQSPRYKVTKRGQDVALRCDPISGHVSLYWYRQALGQGPEFLTYFNYEAQQDKSGLPNDRFSAERPEGSISTLTIQRTEQRDSAMYRCASSLNATRTPGGYTFGSGTRLTVV.

The chain links TRBV15 to TRBJ2-7; D call uncertain. Germline V CDR1 and CDR2: LNHNV, YYDKDF (reference sequence). The CDR3 has 16 amino acids. V lost 1 base, J lost 3 bases, and 16 bases lay in between. CDR3 bases: TGTGCCACCAGCAGAGTAGGTGGCGGTTCGCACTACGAGCAGTACTTC. Its translation is CATSRVGGGSHYEQYF.

The chain couples TRBV6-5 to TRBJ2-7; TRBD1 is a possible D gene (6 bases). V lost 6 bases to trimming and J lost 3 bases, with 12 bases between them. Per the germline V gene, CDR1 is MNHEY and CDR2 is SVGAGI. The CDR3 spans 13 residues. CDR3 in amino acids: CASSPGGVYEQYF. The CDR3 nucleotides are TGTGCCAGCAGCCCTGGGGGCGTCTACGAGCAGTACTTC.

The V call is TRBV7-8, the J call TRBJ2-7; 9 bases align to TRBD2. Trimming at V came to 5 bases and at J to 4 bases, leaving 9 bases not matched to a gene. Germline V gene sequence: CDR1 SGHVS, CDR2 FQNEAQ. This CDR3 region has 15 residues. CDR3 bases: TGTGCCAGCAGCCTTACCGGGCTAGCGGGATACGAGCAGTACTTC. It codes for CASSLTGLAGYEQYF.

This sequence joins TRBV9 and TRBJ2-5; 10 nucleotides agree with TRBD2. CDR1 is SGDLS, CDR2 YYNGEE, per germline. After removal of 8 bases from V and 3 bases from J, the junction contained 13 bases not matched to a gene. This CDR3 comprises 16 residues. CDR3 region: CASHDGSGGPKETQYF. CDR3 bases: TGTGCCAGTCACGACGGTAGCGGGGGGCCTAAAGAGACCCAGTACTTC.

The chain joins TRBV7-9 to TRBJ1-5, with D possibly matching TRBD1 (6 bases). CDR3 length equals 15 residues. Germline V gene data show CDR1 as SEHNR and CDR2 as FQNEAQ (reference sequence). The V and J ends lost 4 bases and 5 bases respectively, with 15 bases between them. The CDR3, as DNA: TGTGCCAGCAGCTCTTCAGGGGCCGAACATCAGCCCCAGCATTTT. It is translated as CASSSSGAEHQPQHF.

The V call is TRBV7-8, the J call TRBJ2-5; the D gene is possibly TRBD2 (6 bases). Trimming pared 10 bases from V and 5 bases from J, leaving 17 bases between. Germline V gene lookup returns CDR1 SGHVS and CDR2 FQNEAQ. CDR3 length: 13 residues. Written as DNA, the CDR3 is TGTGCCACCGACTTGGGGGGTCGGGAGACCCAGTACTTC. Its protein product is CATDLGGRETQYF.

The rearrangement joins TRBV15 to TRBJ1-1; D ambiguous. Germline V lookup: CDR1 LNHNV, CDR2 YYDKDF (reference sequence). V lost 1 base and J 4 bases, leaving 7 bases between the germline ends. This CDR3 is 13 amino acids long. CDR3 in amino acids: CATSRGQRTEAFF. The CDR3 DNA follows: TGTGCCACCAGCAGAGGTCAGCGCACTGAAGCTTTCTTT.

The chain combines TRBV11-2 with TRBJ2-3; no clear D. CDR3 length: 13 residues. Germline loops: CDR1 SGHAT, CDR2 FQNNGV. Deletions cut 8 bases from V and 2 bases from J, with 11 bases between. DNA of the CDR3: TGTGCCAGCCGTGGCGGTTACACAGATACGCAGTATTTT. Its translation: CASRGGYTDTQYF. The full variable domain, in which reference TRBV11-2 and TRBJ2-3 provide the parts outside the CDR3, is EAGVAQSPRYKIIEKRQSVAFWCNPISGHATLYWYQQILGQGPKLLIQFQNNGVVDDSQLPKDRFSAERLKGVDSTLKIQPAKLEDSAVYLCASRGGYTDTQYFGPGTRLTVL.

The chain joins TRBV18 to TRBJ2-1; 11 bases are a match to TRBD2. This CDR3 spans 15 amino acids. Germline V CDR1 and CDR2: KGHSH, LQKENI. V lost 5 bases to trimming and J lost 0 bases; unmatched junction nucleotides: 0. The CDR3 nucleotides read TGTGCCAGCTCAACTAGCGGGAGCTCCTACAATGAGCAGTTCTTC. Protein product: CASSTSGSSYNEQFF.

The V and J genes are TRBV6-6 and TRBJ1-1; D not certain. This CDR3 contains 12 residues. Germline V CDR1 and CDR2: MNHNY, SVGAGI (reference sequence). The V end lost 2 bases, the J end lost 5 bases, and 6 bases lay between the germline ends. The DNA of the CDR3 is TGTGCCAGCAGTTACGGAGGGACTGAAGCTTTCTTT. This gives the protein CASSYGGTEAFF.